The 19 T cell receptor beta chains given below trace back to one sample, sequenced in a study of blood T cell repertoires in COVID-19. TCRdb's copy holds only in-frame clones and misses some; the assay was immunoSEQ multiplex PCR. The table has 140,000 to 150,000 clones, roughly 84% seen once. Sequenced sample: peripheral blood. Receptors were obtained from a human donor in a cohort sampled during active COVID-19.

This clone was counted a few times. The chain has TRBV6-5 and TRBJ1-3; D possibly corresponds to TRBD1 (5 bases). V shed 5 bases and J shed 2 bases, with 13 bases lying between them. CDR1 is MNHEY and CDR2 is SVGAGI in the germline V gene. The CDR3 consists of 15 residues. The CDR3 reads CASSPSPGTGNTIYF. For the CDR3, the DNA is TGTGCCAGCAGTCCTTCCCCAGGGACTGGAAACACCATATATTTT.

Here the CDR3 reads CASSFVTGGVTEAFF. The CDR3 DNA reads as TGTGCCAGCAGCTTTGTAACAGGGGGCGTAACTGAAGCTTTCTTT. The chain couples TRBV7-2 to TRBJ1-1; 9 nucleotides agree with TRBD1. The CDR3 is made up of 15 amino acids. CDR1 is SGHTA, CDR2 FQGNSA, per germline. J gave up 5 bases and V 3 bases, and 7 bases lay outside the gene matches.

The V and J genes are TRBV5-1 and TRBJ2-1; possibly TRBD1 for D (7 bases). Germline V gives CDR1 SGHRS, CDR2 YFSETQ. This CDR3 has 15 residues. Trimming left V 4 bases short and J 4 bases short, with 15 bases between. The CDR3 DNA sequence: TGCGCCAGCAGCCTTGGGGGGACAGATTACAATGAGCAGTTCTTC. Translating it yields CASSLGGTDYNEQFF.

The chain links TRBV5-1 to TRBJ2-7; D is perhaps TRBD1 (6 bases). The CDR3 has 12 amino acids. The V end was cut by 0 bases, the J end by 9 bases, with 10 bases between. Per germline, CDR1 SGHRS and CDR2 YFSETQ. The DNA of the CDR3 is TGCGCCAGCAGCTTGGGCCAGGGGAGGCAGTACTTC. Translation: CASSLGQGRQYF.

This rearrangement joins TRBV12-3 or TRBV12-4 to TRBJ2-1; 7 bases agree with TRBD2. The CDR3 has 12 amino acids. The V segment lost 9 bases and the J segment 9 bases; nucleotides outside the gene matches: 8. As DNA, the CDR3 is TGTGCCAGTCGCTGGGGGGAGGGTGAGCAGTTCTTC. As protein: CASRWGEGEQFF.

This clone came up many times. V gene TRBV11-2 combines with J gene TRBJ2-5; 7 bases align to TRBD1. The V segment lost 5 bases and the J segment 4 bases; nucleotides outside the gene matches: 10. CDR1 is SGHAT and CDR2 is FQNNGV in the germline V gene. CDR3 length: 15 residues. As DNA, the CDR3 is TGTGCCAGCAGCCCAAGACAGGGATTCAGAGAGACCCAGTACTTC. Amino acid sequence: CASSPRQGFRETQYF.

The J gene is TRBJ2-1, the V gene TRBV4-3; D possibly corresponds to TRBD2 (6 bases). V dropped 4 bases and J dropped 1 base, with 14 bases sitting between them. CDR3 length: 16 residues. Germline CDR1 is LGHNA and CDR2 is YSLEER. The CDR3 loop is CASSPFLATSYNEQFF. In DNA, the CDR3 is TGCGCCAGCAGCCCGTTTCTAGCGACTTCCTACAATGAGCAGTTCTTC.

The chain uses TRBV6-5 and TRBJ2-7; 8 nucleotides align to TRBD2. The trim removed 6 bases at V and 2 bases at J, leaving 6 bases unmatched. This CDR3 is 14 amino acids long. In germline, CDR1 is MNHEY, CDR2 SVGAGI. DNA of the CDR3: TGTGCCAGCAGAAAGGCGGGAGGACCCTACGAGCAGTACGTC. It is translated as CASRKAGGPYEQYV.

The rearrangement uses TRBV18 and TRBJ1-1; D gene unclear. CDR3 length equals 13 residues. V was trimmed by 4 bases and J by 7 bases, leaving 13 bases between them. From germline, CDR1 is KGHSH and CDR2 LQKENI. CDR3 in amino acids: CASSLSVEGEAFF. Here the CDR3 DNA reads TGTGCCAGCTCACTTTCAGTGGAGGGTGAAGCTTTCTTT.

This rearrangement joins TRBV6-1 to TRBJ2-7, with 7 bases aligning to TRBD2. CDR1 MNHNS and CDR2 SASEGT come from the germline V gene. The CDR3 covers 15 residues. Trimming at V came to 1 base and at J to 3 bases, leaving 6 bases not matched to a gene. The CDR3, as DNA: TGTGCCAGCAGTGAAGGAGGGAGGGGCCTCTACGAGCAGTACGTC. Translation gives CASSEGGRGLYEQYV.

The rearrangement uses TRBV12-3 or TRBV12-4 and TRBJ2-5; D is perhaps TRBD2 (5 bases). The length of the CDR3 is 11 residues. V was clipped by 6 bases and J by 13 bases, with 15 bases between them. CDR3 residues: CASSLRGRRYF. The DNA of the CDR3 is TGTGCCAGCAGCCTACGGGGAAGGAGGTACTTC.

V is TRBV2 and J is TRBJ2-1, with 8 bases lining up with TRBD1. This CDR3 spans 14 amino acids. J was trimmed by 10 bases and V by 7 bases; bases with no gene match: 12. Germline V gives CDR1 SNHLY, CDR2 FYNNEI. CDR3 residues: CASIEGTGGGEQFF. DNA of the CDR3: TGTGCCAGCATTGAGGGGACAGGAGGAGGCGAGCAGTTCTTC.

The J gene is TRBJ2-1, the V gene TRBV19; D is possibly TRBD2 (6 bases). V shed 6 bases and J shed 0 bases, with 15 bases lying between them. Germline V CDR1 and CDR2: LNHDA, SQIVND (reference sequence). This CDR3 region has 16 residues. Here the CDR3 DNA reads TGTGCCAGTAGACAACTCCAGACTAGCTCCTACAATGAGCAGTTCTTC. This translates into CASRQLQTSSYNEQFF.

The V gene is TRBV15, the J gene TRBJ2-5, with 8 positions matching TRBD1. Germline values: CDR1 LNHNV, CDR2 YYDKDF (reference sequence). This CDR3 is 14 amino acids long. V dropped 1 base and J dropped 5; count of bases not matched to a gene: 3. The CDR3 reads CATSRGTGFETQYF. CDR3 nucleotides: TGTGCCACCAGCAGAGGGACAGGGTTTGAGACCCAGTACTTC. The full variable domain, its missing parts supplied by reference TRBV15 and TRBJ2-5, is DAMVIQNPRYQVTQFGKPVTLSCSQTLNHNVMYWYQQKSSQAPKLLFHYYDKDFNNEADTPDNFQSRRPNTSFCFLDIRSPGLGDTAMYLCATSRGTGFETQYFGPGTRLLVL.

This clone was seen only a few times. The genes are TRBV19 and TRBJ2-5; 8 nucleotides agree with TRBD2. The ends lost 1 base at V and 0 bases at J; junction bases unmatched: 10. From germline, CDR1 is LNHDA and CDR2 SQIVND (reference sequence). This CDR3 contains 18 residues. The CDR3 sequence is CASSIGWAGGPYQETQYF. CDR3 sequence (DNA): TGTGCCAGTAGTATAGGATGGGCGGGGGGTCCGTACCAAGAGACCCAGTACTTC.

This chain links TRBV9 with TRBJ2-3; 12 nucleotides align to TRBD2. Germline V lookup: CDR1 SGDLS, CDR2 YYNGEE. The CDR3 is 15 amino acids. V shed 0 bases, J shed 11 bases, and the junction held 7 bases outside the gene matches. CDR3 amino acids: CASSVAGLAGGMQYF. The CDR3 nucleotides read TGTGCCAGCAGCGTAGCGGGGCTAGCGGGAGGGATGCAGTATTTT.

The chain couples TRBV5-4 to TRBJ2-3; D ambiguous. The length of the CDR3 is 13 residues. Germline assignment: CDR1 SGHNT and CDR2 YYREEE (reference sequence). Deletions cut 2 bases from V and 4 bases from J, with 8 bases between. CDR3 residues: CASSFSGADTQYF. CDR3 bases: TGTGCCAGCAGCTTCAGTGGAGCAGATACGCAGTATTTT.

The V call is TRBV5-6, the J call TRBJ2-7; TRBD1 might be the D (5 bases). Deletions cut 1 base from V and 5 bases from J, with 10 bases between. There are 13 residues in the CDR3. Germline V gene sequence: CDR1 SGHDT, CDR2 YYEEEE. CDR3 sequence: CASSLPGSHEQYV. Written as DNA, the CDR3 is TGTGCCAGCAGCTTGCCAGGGTCCCACGAGCAGTACGTC.

J is TRBJ2-1 and V is TRBV10-3, with TRBD2 matching over 10 bases. The germline gives CDR1 ENHRY, CDR2 SYGVKD. This CDR3 region has 15 residues. After removal of 10 bases from V and 4 bases from J, the junction contained 10 bases not matched to a gene. The CDR3 nucleotides read TGTGCCACCACGGGGCTAGCGGGAGCGTACAATGAGCAGTTCTTC. This encodes CATTGLAGAYNEQFF.